This T cell receptor beta chain is drawn from a study of control samples from healthy donors and cancer patients. Some clones are missing from TCRdb's copy, which holds only in-frame ones; the method was immunoSEQ multiplex PCR. The sample carries about 44,000 clones, 80% to 90% recorded once. This clonotype originated in an older woman with lung cancer. The material sequenced was PBMCs.

The CDR3 spells CASSIYPDRGYTF. In DNA, the CDR3 is TGTGCCAGTAGTATTTACCCCGATAGGGGCTACACCTTC. The chain combines TRBV19 with TRBJ1-2, with no clear D. The CDR3 runs to 13 residues. Germline CDR1 reads LNHDA; CDR2 reads SQIVND (reference sequence). Trimming took 3 bases from V and 8 from J, leaving 13 bases between them.